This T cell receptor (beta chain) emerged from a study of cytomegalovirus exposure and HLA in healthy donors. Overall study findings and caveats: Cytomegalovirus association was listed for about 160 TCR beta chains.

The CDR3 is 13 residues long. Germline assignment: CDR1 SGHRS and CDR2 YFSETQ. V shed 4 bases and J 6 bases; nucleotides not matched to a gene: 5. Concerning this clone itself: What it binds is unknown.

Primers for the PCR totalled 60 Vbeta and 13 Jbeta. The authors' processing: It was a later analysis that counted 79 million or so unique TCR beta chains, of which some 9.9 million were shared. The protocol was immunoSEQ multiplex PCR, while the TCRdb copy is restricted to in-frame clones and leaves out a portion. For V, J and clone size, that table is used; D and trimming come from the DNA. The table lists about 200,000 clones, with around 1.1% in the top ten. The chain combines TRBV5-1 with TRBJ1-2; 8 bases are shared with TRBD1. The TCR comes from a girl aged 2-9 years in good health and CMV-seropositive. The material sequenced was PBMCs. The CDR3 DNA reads TGCGCCAGCAGCAAAGGACAGGGTCATGGCTACACCTTC. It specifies CASSKGQGHGYTF.